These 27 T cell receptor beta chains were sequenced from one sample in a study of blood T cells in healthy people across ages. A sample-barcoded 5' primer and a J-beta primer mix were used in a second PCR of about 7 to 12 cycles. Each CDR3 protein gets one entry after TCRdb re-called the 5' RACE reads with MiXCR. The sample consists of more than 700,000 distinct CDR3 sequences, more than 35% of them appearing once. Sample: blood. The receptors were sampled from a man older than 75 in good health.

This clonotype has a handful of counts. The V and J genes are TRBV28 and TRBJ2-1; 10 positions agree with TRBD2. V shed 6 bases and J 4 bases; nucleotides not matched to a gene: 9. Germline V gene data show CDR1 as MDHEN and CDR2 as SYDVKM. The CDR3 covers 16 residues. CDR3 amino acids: CASSSIAGGRYNEQFF. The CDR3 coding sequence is TGTGCCAGCAGCTCCATAGCGGGAGGACGTTACAATGAGCAGTTCTTC.

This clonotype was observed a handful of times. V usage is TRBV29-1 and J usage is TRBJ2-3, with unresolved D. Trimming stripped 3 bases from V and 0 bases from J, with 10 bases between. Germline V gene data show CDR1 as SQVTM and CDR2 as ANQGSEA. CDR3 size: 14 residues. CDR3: CSVDRTVSTDTQYF. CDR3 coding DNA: TGCAGCGTTGATCGGACGGTGAGCACAGATACGCAGTATTTT.

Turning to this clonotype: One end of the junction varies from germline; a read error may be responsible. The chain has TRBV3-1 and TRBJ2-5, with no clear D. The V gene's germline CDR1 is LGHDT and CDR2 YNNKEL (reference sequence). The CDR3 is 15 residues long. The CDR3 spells CASSQDLGNPEAQYF. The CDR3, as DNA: TGTGCCAGCAGCCAAGATTTGGGGAATCCAGAGGCCCAGTACTTC.

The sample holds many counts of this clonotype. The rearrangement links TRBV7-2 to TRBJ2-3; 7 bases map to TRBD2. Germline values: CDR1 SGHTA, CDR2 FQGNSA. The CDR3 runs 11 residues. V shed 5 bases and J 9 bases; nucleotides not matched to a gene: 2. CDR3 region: CASSGRGTQYF. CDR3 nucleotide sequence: TGTGCCAGCAGCGGGAGGGGCACGCAGTATTTT.

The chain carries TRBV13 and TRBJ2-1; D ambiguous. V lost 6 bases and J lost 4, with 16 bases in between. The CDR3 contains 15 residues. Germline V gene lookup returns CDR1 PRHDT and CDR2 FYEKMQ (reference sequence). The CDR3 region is CASSSLPGSYNEQFF. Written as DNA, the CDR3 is TGTGCCAGCAGTTCCCTTCCCGGGTCTTACAATGAGCAGTTCTTC.

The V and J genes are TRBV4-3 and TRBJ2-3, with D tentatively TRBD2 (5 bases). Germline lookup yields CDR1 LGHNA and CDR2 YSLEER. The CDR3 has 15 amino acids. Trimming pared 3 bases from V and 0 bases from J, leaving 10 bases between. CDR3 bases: TGCGCCAGCAGCCACCGAGCGGAGAGCACAGATACGCAGTATTTT. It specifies CASSHRAESTDTQYF.

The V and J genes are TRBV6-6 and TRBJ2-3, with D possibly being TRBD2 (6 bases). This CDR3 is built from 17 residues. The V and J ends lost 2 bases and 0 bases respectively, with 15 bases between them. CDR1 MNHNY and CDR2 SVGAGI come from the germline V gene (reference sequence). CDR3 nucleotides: TGTGCCAGCAGTTACCCCCTGGGGCGGGAAAGCACAGATACGCAGTATTTT. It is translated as CASSYPLGRESTDTQYF.

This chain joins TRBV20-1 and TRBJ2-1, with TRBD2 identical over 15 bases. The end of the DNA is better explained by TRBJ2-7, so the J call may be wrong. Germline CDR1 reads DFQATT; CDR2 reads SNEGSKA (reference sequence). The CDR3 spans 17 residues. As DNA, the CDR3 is TGCAGTGCTCGCGGACTAGCGGGGGGGGTTTCCTACAATGAGCAGTACTTC. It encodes CSARGLAGGVSYNEQYF.

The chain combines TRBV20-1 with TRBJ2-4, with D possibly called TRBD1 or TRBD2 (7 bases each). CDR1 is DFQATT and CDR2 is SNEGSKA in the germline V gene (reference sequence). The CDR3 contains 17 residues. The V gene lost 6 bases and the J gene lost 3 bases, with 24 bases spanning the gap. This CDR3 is CSASGTAREGNKNIQYF. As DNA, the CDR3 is TGCAGTGCAAGCGGGACAGCGAGGGAGGGAAACAAAAACATTCAGTACTTC.

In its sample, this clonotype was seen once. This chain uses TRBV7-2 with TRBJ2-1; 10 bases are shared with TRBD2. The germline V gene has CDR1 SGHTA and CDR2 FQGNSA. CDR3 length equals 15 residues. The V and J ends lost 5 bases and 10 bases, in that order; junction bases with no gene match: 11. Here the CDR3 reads CASSPSSGSSYEQFF. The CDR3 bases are TGTGCCAGCAGCCCCTCTAGCGGGAGCTCCTACGAGCAGTTCTTC.

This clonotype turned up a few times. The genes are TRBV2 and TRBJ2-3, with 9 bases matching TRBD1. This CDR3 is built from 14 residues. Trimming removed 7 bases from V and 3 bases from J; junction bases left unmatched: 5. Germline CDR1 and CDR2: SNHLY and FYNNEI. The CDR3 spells CASNQQGATDTQYF. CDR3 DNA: TGTGCCAGCAATCAACAGGGGGCGACAGATACGCAGTATTTT.

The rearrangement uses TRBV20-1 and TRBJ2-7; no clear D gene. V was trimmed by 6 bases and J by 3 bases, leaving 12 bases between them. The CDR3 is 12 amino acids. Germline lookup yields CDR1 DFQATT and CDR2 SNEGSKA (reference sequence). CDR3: CSAEARYYEQYF. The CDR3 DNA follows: TGCAGTGCAGAAGCCCGGTACTACGAGCAGTACTTC.

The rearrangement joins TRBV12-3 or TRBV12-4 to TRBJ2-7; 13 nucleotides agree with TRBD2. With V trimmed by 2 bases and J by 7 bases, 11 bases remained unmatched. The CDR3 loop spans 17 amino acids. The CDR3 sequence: CASSLPGLAGAYNEQYF. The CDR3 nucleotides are TGTGCCAGCAGTTTACCCGGACTAGCGGGGGCTTACAATGAGCAGTACTTC.

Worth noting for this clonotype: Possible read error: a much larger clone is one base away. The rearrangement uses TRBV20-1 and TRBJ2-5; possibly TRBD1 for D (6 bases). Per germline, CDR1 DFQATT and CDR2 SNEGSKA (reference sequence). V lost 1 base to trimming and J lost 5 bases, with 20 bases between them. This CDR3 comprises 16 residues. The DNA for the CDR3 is TGCAGTGCTAGAGGTCTCGTGACAGGTTGGGGGGAGACCCAGTACTTC. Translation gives CSARGLVTGWGETQYF.

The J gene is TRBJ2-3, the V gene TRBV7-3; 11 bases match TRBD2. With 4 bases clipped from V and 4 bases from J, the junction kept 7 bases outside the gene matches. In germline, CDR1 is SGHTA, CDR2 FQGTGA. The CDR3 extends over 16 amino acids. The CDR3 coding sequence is TGTGCCAGCAGCTCCGGTGTAGCGGGAGGGCCAGATACGCAGTATTTT. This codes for CASSSGVAGGPDTQYF.

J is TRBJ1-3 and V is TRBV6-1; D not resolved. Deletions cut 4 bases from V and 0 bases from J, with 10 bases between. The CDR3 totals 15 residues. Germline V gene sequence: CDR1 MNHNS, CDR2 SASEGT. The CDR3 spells CASSGGRLSGNTIYF. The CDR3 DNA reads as TGTGCCAGCAGTGGCGGGCGCCTCTCTGGAAACACCATATATTTT.

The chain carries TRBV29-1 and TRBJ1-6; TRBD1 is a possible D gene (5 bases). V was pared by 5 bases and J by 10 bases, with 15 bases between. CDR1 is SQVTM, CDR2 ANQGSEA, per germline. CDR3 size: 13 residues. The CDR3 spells CSVKQGGNSPLHF. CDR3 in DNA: TGCAGCGTTAAGCAGGGAGGGAACTCACCCCTCCACTTT.

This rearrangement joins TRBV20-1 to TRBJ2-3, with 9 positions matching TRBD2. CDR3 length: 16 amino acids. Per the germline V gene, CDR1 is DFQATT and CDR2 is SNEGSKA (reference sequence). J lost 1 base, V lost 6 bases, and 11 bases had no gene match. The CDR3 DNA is TGCAGTGCCTTCTCGCGGGAGGGAGATCGCACAGATACGCAGTATTTT. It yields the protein CSAFSREGDRTDTQYF.

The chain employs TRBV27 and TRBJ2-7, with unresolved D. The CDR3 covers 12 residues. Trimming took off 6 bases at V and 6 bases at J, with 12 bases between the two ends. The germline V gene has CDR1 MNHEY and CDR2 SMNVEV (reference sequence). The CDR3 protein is CASSLNDGEQYF. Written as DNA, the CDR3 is TGTGCCAGCAGCTTAAACGACGGCGAGCAGTACTTC.

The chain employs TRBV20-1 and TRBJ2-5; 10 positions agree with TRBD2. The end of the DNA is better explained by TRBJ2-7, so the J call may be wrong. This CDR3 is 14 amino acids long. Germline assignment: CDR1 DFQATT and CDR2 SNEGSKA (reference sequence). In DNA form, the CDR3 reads TGCAGTGCTGTGGCTAGCGGGAGAAGGGGCGAGCAGTACTTC. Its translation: CSAVASGRRGEQYF.

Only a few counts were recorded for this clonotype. The CDR3 loop reads CASGRGTDTQYF. The CDR3 coding sequence is TGTGCCAGCGGGCGTGGGACAGATACGCAGTATTTT. The gene calls are TRBV11-2 and TRBJ2-3; D is undetermined. Trimming shortened V by 8 bases and J by 3 bases, and 9 bases separated the two germline ends. Germline CDR1 reads SGHAT; CDR2 reads FQNNGV. The CDR3 has 12 residues.

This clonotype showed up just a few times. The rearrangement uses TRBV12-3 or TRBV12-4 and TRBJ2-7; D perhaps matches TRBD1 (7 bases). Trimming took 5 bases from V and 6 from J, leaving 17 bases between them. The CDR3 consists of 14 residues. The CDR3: CASSQTGTASEQYF. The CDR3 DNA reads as TGTGCCAGCAGTCAGACAGGGACTGCGAGCGAGCAGTACTTC.

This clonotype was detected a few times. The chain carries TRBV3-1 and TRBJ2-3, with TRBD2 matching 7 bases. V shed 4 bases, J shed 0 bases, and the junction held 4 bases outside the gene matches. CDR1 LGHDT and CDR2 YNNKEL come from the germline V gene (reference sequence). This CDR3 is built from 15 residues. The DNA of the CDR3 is TGTGCCAGCAGCCTCCAGCGGGGAAGCACAGATACGCAGTATTTT. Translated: CASSLQRGSTDTQYF.

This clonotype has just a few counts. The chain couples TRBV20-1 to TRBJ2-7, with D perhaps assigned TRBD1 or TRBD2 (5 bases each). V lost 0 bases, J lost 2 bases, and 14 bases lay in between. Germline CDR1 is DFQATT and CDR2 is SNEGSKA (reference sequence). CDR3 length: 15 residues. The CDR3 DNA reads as TGCAGTGCTAGAGATCTAAGGGACGGCACCTACGAGCAGTACTTC. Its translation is CSARDLRDGTYEQYF.

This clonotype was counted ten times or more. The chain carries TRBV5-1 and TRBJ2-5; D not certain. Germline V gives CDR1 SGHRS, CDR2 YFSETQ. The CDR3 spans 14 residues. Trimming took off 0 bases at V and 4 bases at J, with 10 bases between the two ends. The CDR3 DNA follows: TGCGCCAGCAGCTTGGTTGGTACGATAGAGACCCAGTACTTC. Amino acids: CASSLVGTIETQYF.

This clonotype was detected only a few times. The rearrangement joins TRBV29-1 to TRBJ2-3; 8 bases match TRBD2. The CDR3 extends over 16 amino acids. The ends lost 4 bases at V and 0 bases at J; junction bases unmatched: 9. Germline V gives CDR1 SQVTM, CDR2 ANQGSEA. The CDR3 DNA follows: TGCAGCGTTGGGGCATCTGCTAGCGGGAGCACAGATACGCAGTATTTT. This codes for CSVGASASGSTDTQYF.

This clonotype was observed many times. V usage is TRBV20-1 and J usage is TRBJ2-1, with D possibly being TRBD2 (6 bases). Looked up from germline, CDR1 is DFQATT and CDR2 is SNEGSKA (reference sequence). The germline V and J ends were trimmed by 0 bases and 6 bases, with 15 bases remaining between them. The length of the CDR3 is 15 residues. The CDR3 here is CSARDPLARANEQFF. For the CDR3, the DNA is TGCAGTGCTAGAGATCCCCTAGCGCGGGCCAATGAGCAGTTCTTC.